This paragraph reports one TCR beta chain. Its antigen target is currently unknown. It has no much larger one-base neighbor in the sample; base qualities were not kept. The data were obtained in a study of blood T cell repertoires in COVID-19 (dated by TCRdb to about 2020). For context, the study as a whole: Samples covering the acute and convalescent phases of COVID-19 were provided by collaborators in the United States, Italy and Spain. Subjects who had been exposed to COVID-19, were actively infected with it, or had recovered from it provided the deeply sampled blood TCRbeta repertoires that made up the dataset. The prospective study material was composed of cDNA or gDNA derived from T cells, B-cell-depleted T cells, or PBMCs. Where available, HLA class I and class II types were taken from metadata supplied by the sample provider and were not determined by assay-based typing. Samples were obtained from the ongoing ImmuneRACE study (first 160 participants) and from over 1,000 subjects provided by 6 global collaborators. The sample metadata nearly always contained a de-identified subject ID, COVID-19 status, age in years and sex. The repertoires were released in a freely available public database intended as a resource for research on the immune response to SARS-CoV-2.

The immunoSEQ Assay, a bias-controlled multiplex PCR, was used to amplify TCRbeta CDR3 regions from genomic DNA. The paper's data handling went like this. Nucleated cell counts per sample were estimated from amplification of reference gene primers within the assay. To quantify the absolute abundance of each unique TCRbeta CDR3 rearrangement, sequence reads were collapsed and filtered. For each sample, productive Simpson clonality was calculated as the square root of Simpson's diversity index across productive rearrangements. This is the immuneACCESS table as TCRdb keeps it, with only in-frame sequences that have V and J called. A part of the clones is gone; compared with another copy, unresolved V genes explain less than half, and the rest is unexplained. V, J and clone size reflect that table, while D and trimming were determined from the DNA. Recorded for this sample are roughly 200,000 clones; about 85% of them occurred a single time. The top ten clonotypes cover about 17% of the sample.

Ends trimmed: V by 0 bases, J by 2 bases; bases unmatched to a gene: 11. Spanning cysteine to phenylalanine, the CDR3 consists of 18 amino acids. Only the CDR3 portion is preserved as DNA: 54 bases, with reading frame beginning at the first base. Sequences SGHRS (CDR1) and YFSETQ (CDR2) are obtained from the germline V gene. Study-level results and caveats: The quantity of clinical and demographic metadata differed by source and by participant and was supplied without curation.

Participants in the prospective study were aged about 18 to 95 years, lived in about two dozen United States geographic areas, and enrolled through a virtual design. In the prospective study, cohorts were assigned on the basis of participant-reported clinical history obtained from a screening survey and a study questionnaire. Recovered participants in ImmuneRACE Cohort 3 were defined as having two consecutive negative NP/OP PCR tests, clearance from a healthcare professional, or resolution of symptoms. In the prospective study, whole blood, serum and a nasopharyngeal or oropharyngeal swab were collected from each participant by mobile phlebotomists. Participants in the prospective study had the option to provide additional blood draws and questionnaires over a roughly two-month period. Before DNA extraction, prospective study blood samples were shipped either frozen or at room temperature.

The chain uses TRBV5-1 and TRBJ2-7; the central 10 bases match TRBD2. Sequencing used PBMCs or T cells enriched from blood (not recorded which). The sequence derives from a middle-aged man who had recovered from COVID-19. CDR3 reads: CASSLVPSGRDSTYEQYF. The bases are TGCGCCAGCAGCTTGGTACCTAGCGGGAGAGACTCAACCTACGAGCAGTACTTC.